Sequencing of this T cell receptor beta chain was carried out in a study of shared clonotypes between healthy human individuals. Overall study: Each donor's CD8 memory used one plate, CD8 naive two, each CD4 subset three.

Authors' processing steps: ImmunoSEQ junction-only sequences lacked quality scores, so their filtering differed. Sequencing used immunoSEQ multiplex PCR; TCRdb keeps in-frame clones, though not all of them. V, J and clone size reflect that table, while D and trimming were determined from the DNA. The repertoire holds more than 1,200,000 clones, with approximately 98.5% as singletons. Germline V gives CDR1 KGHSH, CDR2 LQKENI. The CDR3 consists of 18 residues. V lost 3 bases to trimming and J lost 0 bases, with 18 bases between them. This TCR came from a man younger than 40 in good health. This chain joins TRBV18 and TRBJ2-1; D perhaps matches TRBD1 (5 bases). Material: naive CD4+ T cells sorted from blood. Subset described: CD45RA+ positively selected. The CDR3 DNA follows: TGTGCCAGCTCACCGGGGCCTCTAGGGGCTGGCTCCTACAATGAGCAGTTCTTC. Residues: CASSPGPLGAGSYNEQFF.